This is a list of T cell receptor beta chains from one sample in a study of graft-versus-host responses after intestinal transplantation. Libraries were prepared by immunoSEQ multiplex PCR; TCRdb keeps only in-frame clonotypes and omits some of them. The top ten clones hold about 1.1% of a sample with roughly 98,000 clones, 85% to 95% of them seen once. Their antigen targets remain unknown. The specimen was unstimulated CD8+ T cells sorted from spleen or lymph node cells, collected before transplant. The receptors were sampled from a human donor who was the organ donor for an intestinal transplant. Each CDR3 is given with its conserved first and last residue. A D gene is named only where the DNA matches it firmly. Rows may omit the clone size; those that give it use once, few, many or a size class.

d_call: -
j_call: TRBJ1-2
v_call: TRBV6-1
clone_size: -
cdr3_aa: CASRVLGGGGYTF
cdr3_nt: TGTGCCAGCAGGGTACTGGGGGGAGGAGGCTACACCTTC

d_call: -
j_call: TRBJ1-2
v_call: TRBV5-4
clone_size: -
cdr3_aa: CASSLASDYTF
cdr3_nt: TGTGCCAGCAGCTTGGCAAGCGACTACACCTTC

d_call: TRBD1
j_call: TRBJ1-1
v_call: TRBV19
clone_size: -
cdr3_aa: CASSIDLEAWGQVNTEAFF
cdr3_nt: TGTGCCAGTAGTATAGATCTGGAGGCTTGGGGACAGGTGAACACTGAAGCTTTCTTT

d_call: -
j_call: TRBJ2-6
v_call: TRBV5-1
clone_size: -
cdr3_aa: CASRGGLVSGANVLTF
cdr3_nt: TGCGCCAGCAGGGGGGGGCTAGTCAGTGGGGCCAACGTCCTGACTTTC

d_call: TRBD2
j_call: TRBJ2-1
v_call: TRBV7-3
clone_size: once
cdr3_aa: CASSPGGTSSYNEQFF
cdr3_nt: TGTGCCAGCAGCCCGGGAGGGACTAGCTCCTACAATGAGCAGTTCTTC

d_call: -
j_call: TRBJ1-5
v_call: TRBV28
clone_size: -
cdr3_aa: CASSYLQGPNQPQHF
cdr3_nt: TGTGCCAGCAGTTACCTCCAGGGGCCCAATCAGCCCCAGCATTTT

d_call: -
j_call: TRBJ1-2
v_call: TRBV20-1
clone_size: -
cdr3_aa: CSASGNYGYTF
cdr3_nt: TGCAGTGCCAGCGGGAACTATGGCTACACCTTC

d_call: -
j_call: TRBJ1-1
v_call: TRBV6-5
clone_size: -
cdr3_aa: CASSYSGGTVNTEAFF
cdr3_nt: TGTGCCAGCAGTTACTCCGGCGGGACGGTGAACACTGAAGCTTTCTTT

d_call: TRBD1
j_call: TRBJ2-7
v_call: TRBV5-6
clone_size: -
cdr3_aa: CASSGRTGTGIYEQYF
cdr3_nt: TGTGCCAGCAGCGGGAGGACCGGGACAGGGATCTACGAGCAGTACTTC

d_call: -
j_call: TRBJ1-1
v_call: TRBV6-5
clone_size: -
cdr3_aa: CASSYATGSGTEAFF
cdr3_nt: TGTGCCAGCAGTTACGCAACAGGGTCGGGCACTGAAGCTTTCTTT

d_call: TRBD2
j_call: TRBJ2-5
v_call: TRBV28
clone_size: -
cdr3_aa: CASTGGEETQYF
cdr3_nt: TGTGCCAGCACCGGGGGGGAAGAGACCCAGTACTTC

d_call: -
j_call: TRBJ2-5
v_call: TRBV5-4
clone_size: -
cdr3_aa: CASSLGEARGEQYF
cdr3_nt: TGTGCCAGCAGCTTGGGGGAGGCCCGAGGGGAGCAGTACTTC

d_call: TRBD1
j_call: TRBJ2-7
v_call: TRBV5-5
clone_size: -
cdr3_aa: CASSLVDRSSYEQYF
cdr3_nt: TGTGCCAGCAGCTTGGTGGACAGGAGCTCCTACGAGCAGTACTTC

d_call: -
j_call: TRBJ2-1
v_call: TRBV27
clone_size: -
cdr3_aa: CASLDSAKYNELFF
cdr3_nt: TGTGCCAGCCTAGACTCCGCTAAATACAATGAGCTGTTCTTC

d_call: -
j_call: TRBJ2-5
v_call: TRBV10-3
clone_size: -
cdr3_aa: CAISAGVSGIDRETQYF
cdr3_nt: TGTGCCATCAGTGCAGGAGTGAGCGGAATCGATCGAGAGACCCAGTACTTC

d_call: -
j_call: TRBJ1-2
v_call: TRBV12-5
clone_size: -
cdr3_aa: CASGFRAGYGYTF
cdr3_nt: TGTGCTAGTGGTTTCAGAGCAGGCTATGGCTACACCTTC

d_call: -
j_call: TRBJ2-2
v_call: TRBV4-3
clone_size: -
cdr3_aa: CASSPYKTGELFF
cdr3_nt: TGCGCCAGCAGCCCCTATAAGACCGGGGAGCTGTTTTTT

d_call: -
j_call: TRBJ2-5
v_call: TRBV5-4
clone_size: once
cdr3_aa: CASSLAGTSKQETQYF
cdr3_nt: TGTGCCAGCAGCTTGGCCGGGACATCAAAACAAGAGACCCAGTACTTC

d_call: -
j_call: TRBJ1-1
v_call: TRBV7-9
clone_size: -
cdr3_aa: CASSLNEAFF
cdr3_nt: TGTGCCAGCAGCCTTAATGAAGCTTTCTTT

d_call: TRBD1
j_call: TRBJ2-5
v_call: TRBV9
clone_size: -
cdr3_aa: CASSPTGTDEETQYF
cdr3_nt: TGTGCCAGCAGCCCGACCGGGACAGATGAAGAGACCCAGTACTTC